This TCR beta chain comes out of a study of identical twins. Trimming stripped 10 bases from V and 5 bases from J, with 19 bases between. This CDR3 comprises 13 residues. The germline V gene has CDR1 SGHRS and CDR2 YFSETQ. Carrying unique molecular identifiers, the cDNA also gained a universal primer site through template switching. TCRdb processed the 5' RACE reads anew with MiXCR; each CDR3 protein has one entry. Of 200,000 to 250,000 distinct CDR3 sequences listed, under 10% were seen once; the top ten hold about 1.8%. Of note for this clonotype: Its specificity is not known.

Study outcomes and limitations: In beta out-of-frame sequences, the excess sharing between twins was weaker. Its conclusions, products of cross-sectional statistical analysis, did not come from following the same donors. There were fewer insertions in abundant cord blood beta clonotypes, but memory repertoires showed no such pattern.

The same data also went into a second study, on yellow fever vaccine responses in identical twins.

The sequence was collected from a woman aged 18-35 years in good health. The chain has TRBV5-1 and TRBJ2-7; D is ambiguous. The sample comprised memory (CD45RO+) T cells sorted from blood. CDR3 residues: CASGAVMNDEQYF. The CDR3 nucleotides read TGCGCCTCTGGTGCGGTAATGAATGACGAGCAGTACTTC.